These T cell receptor beta chains were read from a single sample in a study of response to subunit inactivated influenza vaccine. TCRdb processed the RT-PCR reads anew with MiXCR; each CDR3 protein has one entry. The table includes 500,000 or so distinct CDR3 sequences, approximately 15% detected once. The material sequenced was CD4+ T cells sorted from PBMCs, taken roughly 24 months after vaccination. The receptors shown here come from a man aged 50-75 years who received an inactivated influenza vaccine. CDR3s include the opening cysteine and the closing phenylalanine or tryptophan.

CDR3 length: 13
V gene: TRBV7-2
J gene: TRBJ2-3
CDR3 protein: CASSLGVGDTQYF

CDR3 length: 13
V gene: TRBV3-1
J gene: TRBJ1-3
CDR3 protein: CASSQIDGNTIYF

CDR3 length: 14
V gene: TRBV12-3/TRBV12-4
J gene: TRBJ2-1
CDR3 protein: CASRKGLAGFEQFF

CDR3 length: 15
V gene: TRBV5-1
J gene: TRBJ1-4
CDR3 protein: CASSLAGGGYEKLFF

CDR3 length: 15
V gene: TRBV2
J gene: TRBJ2-2
CDR3 protein: CASQTYSANTGELFF

CDR3 length: 15
V gene: TRBV28
J gene: TRBJ2-1
CDR3 protein: CASSSHPGLVLSQFF

CDR3 length: 13
V gene: TRBV20-1
J gene: TRBJ1-6
CDR3 protein: CSARPGAGSPLHF

CDR3 length: 11
V gene: TRBV6-2/TRBV6-3
J gene: TRBJ1-1
CDR3 protein: CASSPGGRAFF

CDR3 length: 14
V gene: TRBV11-2
J gene: TRBJ2-2
CDR3 protein: CASSLDLGAGELFF

CDR3 length: 13
V gene: TRBV12-3/TRBV12-4
J gene: TRBJ2-5
CDR3 protein: CASRPDTQETQYF

CDR3 length: 13
V gene: TRBV6-1
J gene: TRBJ2-3
CDR3 protein: CASSMGLPDTQYF

CDR3 length: 15
V gene: TRBV12-3/TRBV12-4
J gene: TRBJ1-6
CDR3 protein: CASTSRGGSGSPLHF

CDR3 length: 13
V gene: TRBV6-1
J gene: TRBJ2-1
CDR3 protein: CASSEVNGYEQFF

CDR3 length: 14
V gene: TRBV7-3
J gene: TRBJ2-1
CDR3 protein: CASSLTGTSGSMLF

CDR3 length: 14
V gene: TRBV12-3/TRBV12-4
J gene: TRBJ2-2
CDR3 protein: CASRPNQFWGELFF

CDR3 length: 16
V gene: TRBV19
J gene: TRBJ2-2
CDR3 protein: CASSMGRAFGTGELFF

CDR3 length: 13
V gene: TRBV20-1
J gene: TRBJ1-1
CDR3 protein: CSARGREGTEAFF

CDR3 length: 12
V gene: TRBV28
J gene: TRBJ2-3
CDR3 protein: CASSHTRPGLYF

CDR3 length: 13
V gene: TRBV10-3
J gene: TRBJ2-3
CDR3 protein: CAISESATDTQYF

CDR3 length: 16
V gene: TRBV6-5
J gene: TRBJ2-2
CDR3 protein: CASSFLTGGNTGELFF

CDR3 length: 12
V gene: TRBV7-9
J gene: TRBJ2-7
CDR3 protein: CASSRGGFEQYF

CDR3 length: 15
V gene: TRBV7-2
J gene: TRBJ1-2
CDR3 protein: CASSLSTGMGYGYTF

CDR3 length: 16
V gene: TRBV2
J gene: TRBJ1-6
CDR3 protein: CASNLLRGSENSPLHF

CDR3 length: 13
V gene: TRBV10-3
J gene: TRBJ2-3
CDR3 protein: CAVADIPIDTQYF

CDR3 length: 13
V gene: TRBV29-1
J gene: TRBJ1-1
CDR3 protein: CSVRSPRNTEAFF

CDR3 length: 11
V gene: TRBV20-1
J gene: TRBJ2-1
CDR3 protein: CSAREQVEQFF

CDR3 length: 15
V gene: TRBV5-1
J gene: TRBJ2-3
CDR3 protein: CASSLRRVSTDTQYF

CDR3 length: 16
V gene: TRBV20-1
J gene: TRBJ2-1
CDR3 protein: CSAGLAGVRSYNEQFF